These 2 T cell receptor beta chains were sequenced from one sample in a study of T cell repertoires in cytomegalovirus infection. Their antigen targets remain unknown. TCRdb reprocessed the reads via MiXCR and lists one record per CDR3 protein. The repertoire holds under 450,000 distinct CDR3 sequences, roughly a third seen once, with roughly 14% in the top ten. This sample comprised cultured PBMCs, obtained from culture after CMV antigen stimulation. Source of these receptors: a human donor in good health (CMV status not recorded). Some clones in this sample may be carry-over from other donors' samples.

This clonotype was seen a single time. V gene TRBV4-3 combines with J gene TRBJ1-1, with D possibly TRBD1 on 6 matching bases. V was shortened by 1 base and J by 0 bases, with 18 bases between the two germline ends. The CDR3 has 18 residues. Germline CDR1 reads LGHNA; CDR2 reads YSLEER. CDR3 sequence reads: CASSQGARKQGLNTEAFF. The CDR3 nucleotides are TGCGCCAGCAGCCAAGGGGCCAGAAAACAGGGACTGAACACTGAAGCTTTCTTT.

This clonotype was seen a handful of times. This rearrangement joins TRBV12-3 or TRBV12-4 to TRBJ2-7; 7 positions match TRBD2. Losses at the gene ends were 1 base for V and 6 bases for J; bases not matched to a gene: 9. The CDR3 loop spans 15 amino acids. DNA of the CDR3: TGTGCCAGCAGTTTAGGGGGAGGGAGGCGCTCCGAGCAGTACTTC. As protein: CASSLGGGRRSEQYF.